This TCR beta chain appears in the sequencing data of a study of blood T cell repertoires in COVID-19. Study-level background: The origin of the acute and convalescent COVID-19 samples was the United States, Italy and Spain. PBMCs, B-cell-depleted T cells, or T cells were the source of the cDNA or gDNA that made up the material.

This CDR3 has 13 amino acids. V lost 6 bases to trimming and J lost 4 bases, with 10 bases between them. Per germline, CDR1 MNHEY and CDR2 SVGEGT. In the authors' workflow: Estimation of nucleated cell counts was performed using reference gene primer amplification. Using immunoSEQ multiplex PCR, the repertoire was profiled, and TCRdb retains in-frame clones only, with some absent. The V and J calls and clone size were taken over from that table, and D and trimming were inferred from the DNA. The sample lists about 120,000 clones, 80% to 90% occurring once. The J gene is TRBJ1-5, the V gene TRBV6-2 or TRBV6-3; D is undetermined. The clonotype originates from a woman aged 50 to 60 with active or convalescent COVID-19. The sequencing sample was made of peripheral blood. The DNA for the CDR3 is TGTGCCAGCAGCGTTAACTCGAATCAGCCCCAGCATTTT. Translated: CASSVNSNQPQHF.